Listed below are T cell receptor beta chains from one sample, sequenced in a study of blood T cell repertoires in COVID-19. Clones were sequenced by immunoSEQ multiplex PCR, and TCRdb holds only the in-frame ones, with some missing. This table has 250,000 to 300,000 clones, approximately 93% appearing once. The sample taken for sequencing was peripheral blood. The source is a woman aged 25 to 39 with COVID-19, enrolled during active disease. The CDR3 runs from the conserved cysteine through the conserved F or W. D genes are given only for firm matches. Clone size, where shown, is once, few, many, or a class for clones that have expanded.

NA	TRBD2	TRBV7-6	TRBJ2-1	TGTGCCAGCAGCTTCCTAGCGGGAGGGCCCAATGAGCAGTTCTTC	CASSFLAGGPNEQFF
NA	TRBD1	TRBV10-3	TRBJ1-5	TGTGCCATCAGTGGAGGGACAGAGGGGCAGCCCCAGCATTTT	CAISGGTEGQPQHF
NA	TRBD2	TRBV30	TRBJ2-7	TGTGCCTGGAGCACGGGACTAGCAGCTTCCGAGCAGTACTTC	CAWSTGLAASEQYF
few	NA	TRBV6-6	TRBJ1-2	TGTGCCAGCAGCCCCCCGACGGGGTTGGGAGGCTACACCTTC	CASSPPTGLGGYTF
NA	TRBD2	TRBV7-3	TRBJ2-2	TGTGCCAGCAGACGCTCCCCGGGACTAGCGGGCGGGGAGCTGTTTTTT	CASRRSPGLAGGELFF
once	TRBD2	TRBV2	TRBJ2-2	TGTGCCAGCAGGACTAGCGGGATTAACACCGGGGAGCTGTTTTTT	CASRTSGINTGELFF
NA	NA	TRBV15	TRBJ1-5	TGTGCCACCAGGTCGGGTTACAATCAGCCCCAGCATTTT	CATRSGYNQPQHF
NA	NA	TRBV30	TRBJ2-1	TGTGCCTGGAGTCCCCGCAATGAGCAGTTCTTC	CAWSPRNEQFF
NA	TRBD2	TRBV18	TRBJ2-1	TGTGCCAGCTCACCACAGGGTCTAGCGGGAGGCTTAAGAGATGAGCAGTTCTTC	CASSPQGLAGGLRDEQFF
NA	NA	TRBV5-1	TRBJ2-1	TGCGCCAGCAGACCTGATCCCGCGAGCTCCTACAATGAGCAGTTCTTC	CASRPDPASSYNEQFF
NA	NA	TRBV10-3	TRBJ2-7	TGTGCCATCAGTGATTTGGGGGCGGCAGGTCACGAGCAGTACTTC	CAISDLGAAGHEQYF
NA	TRBD1	TRBV27	TRBJ1-2	TGTGCCAGCAGTCCGTCGACAGGGGGTGGTGTCCGCTACACCTTC	CASSPSTGGGVRYTF
NA	TRBD1	TRBV27	TRBJ1-2	TGTGCCAGCAGTCCCGGACAGGACTATGGCTACACCTTC	CASSPGQDYGYTF
NA	NA	TRBV27	TRBJ2-2	TGTGCCAGCAGTTTTTATAGGGGGAACACCGGGGAGCTGTTTTTT	CASSFYRGNTGELFF
NA	NA	TRBV14	TRBJ1-1	TGTGCCAGCAGCCAAGTAGAGAGTGTGGTTGAAGCTTTCTTT	CASSQVESVVEAFF
NA	TRBD2	TRBV30	TRBJ2-1	TGTGCCTGGAGTCCTCCGTCGGGACTAGCGCCATACAATGAGCAGTTCTTC	CAWSPPSGLAPYNEQFF